Listed here are 10 T cell receptor beta chains from one sample, sequenced in a study of T cell responses to AZD1222 COVID-19 vaccine. Produced via immunoSEQ multiplex PCR; TCRdb's table is partial and in-frame only. This sample has some 79,000 clones, with 80% found just once. The source was peripheral blood, collected 28 days after the second AZD1222 dose. These receptor sequences come from an adult who received the AZD1222 COVID-19 vaccine.

This chain links TRBV12-1 with TRBJ2-1; the DNA was not used to check the table's D call, TRBD1. TRBV12-1 is recorded as a pseudogene. This CDR3 has 16 amino acids. CDR3 residues: CAGSPASASSYSEQFF. DNA for the CDR3: TGTGCCGGGTCCCCGGCATCCGCAAGCTCCTACAGTGAGCAGTTCTTC.

The V gene is TRBV30, the J gene TRBJ2-3; D unresolved. Deletions cut 3 bases from V and 1 base from J, with 8 bases between. CDR1 and CDR2 from the germline V gene are GTSNPN and SVGIG (reference sequence). This CDR3 has 13 residues. CDR3 nucleotide sequence: TGTGCCTGGAGATTGCCGGGCACAGATACGCAGTATTTT. It translates to CAWRLPGTDTQYF.

This chain connects TRBV3-1 (or the pseudogene TRBV3-2) to TRBJ2-2; a weak D match, TRBD2 (5 bases). Germline loops: CDR1 LGHDT, CDR2 YNNKEL (reference sequence). This CDR3 is built from 14 residues. V lost 1 base to trimming and J lost 4 bases, with 7 bases between them. CDR3 sequence: CASSQAGTTGELFF. Here the CDR3 DNA reads TGTGCCAGCAGCCAAGCGGGAACCACCGGGGAGCTGTTTTTT.

A single count supports this clone. This rearrangement joins TRBV30 to TRBJ1-2; D uncertain. Trimming removed 1 base at V and 8 bases at J, with 11 bases between. Germline values: CDR1 GTSNPN, CDR2 SVGIG (reference sequence). The CDR3 is made up of 12 amino acids. CDR3 bases: TGTGCCTGGAGTGCCCTCCATGCCGGCTACACCTTC. Translating gives CAWSALHAGYTF.

The CDR3 bases are TGCAGCGTCGAAAAACAGGGGGCCGATACGCAGTATTTT. It yields the protein CSVEKQGADTQYF. The J gene is TRBJ2-3, the V gene TRBV29-1; TRBD1 matches at 9 bases. Germline assignment: CDR1 SQVTM and CDR2 ANQGSEA. There are 13 residues in the CDR3. Trimming removed 6 bases from V and 6 bases from J; junction bases left unmatched: 7.

The V call is TRBV27, the J call TRBJ1-1; 8 bases agree with TRBD1. V lost 5 bases and J lost 6; bases outside the gene matches: 5. The CDR3 consists of 13 residues. Germline V gene data show CDR1 as MNHEY and CDR2 as SMNVEV (reference sequence). The DNA of the CDR3 is TGTGCCAGCAGTCCCCGACAGGGGTCTGAAGCTTTCTTT. The encoded protein is CASSPRQGSEAFF.

The V and J genes are TRBV5-1 and TRBJ2-5; 8 bases are a match to TRBD2. With V trimmed by 1 base and J by 4 bases, 12 bases remained unmatched. Germline V gene lookup returns CDR1 SGHRS and CDR2 YFSETQ. The length of the CDR3 is 17 residues. CDR3 bases: TGCGCCAGCAGCTTGTTGTTTGCGGGGGGCTGGGGAGAGACCCAGTACTTC. It translates to CASSLLFAGGWGETQYF.

The chain joins TRBV28 to TRBJ2-3; maybe TRBD2 (6 bases). Germline V gene sequence: CDR1 MDHEN, CDR2 SYDVKM. V gave up 4 bases and J gave up 10 bases, with 12 bases separating them. CDR3 size: 12 residues. CDR3 amino acids: CASSYGTSAQYF. For the CDR3, the DNA is TGTGCCAGCAGTTACGGGACTTCCGCGCAGTATTTT.

The chain uses TRBV7-9 and TRBJ2-1; TRBD1 is a possible D gene (6 bases). The germline V gene encodes CDR1 SEHNR and CDR2 FQNEAQ (reference sequence). Trimming cost V 5 bases and J 7 bases, with 12 bases left between them. This CDR3 contains 13 residues. CDR3 sequence (DNA): TGTGCCAGCAGCCCACCTAGGGGGAATGAGCAGTTCTTC. Its protein is CASSPPRGNEQFF.

The chain carries TRBV3-1 (or the pseudogene TRBV3-2) and TRBJ2-1; TRBD2 is a possible D gene (6 bases). CDR1 is LGHDT and CDR2 is YNNKEL in the germline V gene (reference sequence). Trimming cost V 4 bases and J 3 bases, with 19 bases left between them. The CDR3 runs 17 residues. The CDR3 sequence: CASSLSSGTRNYNEQFF. CDR3 bases: TGTGCCAGCAGCCTGTCGTCCGGGACTCGGAACTACAATGAGCAGTTCTTC.